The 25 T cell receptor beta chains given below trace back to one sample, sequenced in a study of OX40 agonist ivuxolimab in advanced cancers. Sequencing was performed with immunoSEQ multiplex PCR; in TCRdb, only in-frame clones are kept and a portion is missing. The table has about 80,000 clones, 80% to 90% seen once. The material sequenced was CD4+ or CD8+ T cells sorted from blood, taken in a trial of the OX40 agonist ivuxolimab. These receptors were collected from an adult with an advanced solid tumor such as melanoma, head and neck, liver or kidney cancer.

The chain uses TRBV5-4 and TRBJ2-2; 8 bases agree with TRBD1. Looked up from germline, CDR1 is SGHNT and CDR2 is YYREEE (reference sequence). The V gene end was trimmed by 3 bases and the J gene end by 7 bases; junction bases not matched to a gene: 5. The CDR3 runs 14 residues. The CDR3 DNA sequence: TGTGCCAGCAGCTCGGGACAGGAAGGCGGGGAGCTGTTTTTT. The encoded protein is CASSSGQEGGELFF.

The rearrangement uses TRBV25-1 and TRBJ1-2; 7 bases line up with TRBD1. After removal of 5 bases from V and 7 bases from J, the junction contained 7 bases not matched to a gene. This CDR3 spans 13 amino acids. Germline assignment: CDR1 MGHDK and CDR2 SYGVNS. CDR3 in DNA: TGTGCCAGCAGTCCGCGGACAGGATCTGGCTACACCTTC. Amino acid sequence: CASSPRTGSGYTF.

CDR3 nucleotide sequence: TGTGCCATCAGTGAGTCGGGGGGAGCAGACACAGATACGCAGTATTTT. This encodes CAISESGGADTDTQYF. This sequence joins TRBV10-3 and TRBJ2-3; possible D gene TRBD2, 6 bases. CDR3 length equals 16 residues. The germline gives CDR1 ENHRY, CDR2 SYGVKD. Trimming cost V 0 bases and J 2 bases, with 12 bases left between them.

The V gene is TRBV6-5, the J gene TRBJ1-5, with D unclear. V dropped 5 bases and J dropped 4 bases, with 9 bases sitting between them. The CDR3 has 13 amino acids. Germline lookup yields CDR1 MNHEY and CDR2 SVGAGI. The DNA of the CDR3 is TGTGCCAGCAGTGTCAACTGGAATCAGCCCCAGCATTTT. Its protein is CASSVNWNQPQHF.

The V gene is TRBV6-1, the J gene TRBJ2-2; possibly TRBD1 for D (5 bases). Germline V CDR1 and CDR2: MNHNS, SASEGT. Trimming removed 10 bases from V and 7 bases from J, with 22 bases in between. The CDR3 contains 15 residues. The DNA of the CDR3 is TGTGCCATCGAACCCGTGCAGGGATATCACGGGGAGCTGTTTTTT. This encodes CAIEPVQGYHGELFF.

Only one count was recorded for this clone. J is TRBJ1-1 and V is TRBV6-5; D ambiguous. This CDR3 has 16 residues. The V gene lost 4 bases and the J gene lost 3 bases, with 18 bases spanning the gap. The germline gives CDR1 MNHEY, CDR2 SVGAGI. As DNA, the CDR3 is TGTGCCAGCAGTTCCGACTCTTTTCCCGGGGACACTGAAGCTTTCTTT. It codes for CASSSDSFPGDTEAFF.

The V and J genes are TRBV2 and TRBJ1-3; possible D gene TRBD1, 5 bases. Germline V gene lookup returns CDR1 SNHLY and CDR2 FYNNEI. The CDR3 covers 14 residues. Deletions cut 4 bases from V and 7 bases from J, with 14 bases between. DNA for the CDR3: TGTGCCAGCAGTGTTAGTCAGGGAGGGAACACCATATATTTT. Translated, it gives CASSVSQGGNTIYF.

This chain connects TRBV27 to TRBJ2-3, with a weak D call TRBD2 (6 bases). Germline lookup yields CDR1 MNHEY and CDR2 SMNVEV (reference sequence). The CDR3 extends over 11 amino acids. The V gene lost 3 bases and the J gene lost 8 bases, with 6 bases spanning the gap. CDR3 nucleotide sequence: TGTGCCAGCAGTTTCGGGAGTACGCAGTATTTT. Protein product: CASSFGSTQYF.

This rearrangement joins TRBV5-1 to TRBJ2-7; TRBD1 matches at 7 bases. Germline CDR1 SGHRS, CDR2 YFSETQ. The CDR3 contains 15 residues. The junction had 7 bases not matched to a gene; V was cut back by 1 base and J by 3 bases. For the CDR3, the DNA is TGCGCCAGCAGCTTGACCGGACAGGATTACTACGAGCAGTACTTC. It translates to CASSLTGQDYYEQYF.

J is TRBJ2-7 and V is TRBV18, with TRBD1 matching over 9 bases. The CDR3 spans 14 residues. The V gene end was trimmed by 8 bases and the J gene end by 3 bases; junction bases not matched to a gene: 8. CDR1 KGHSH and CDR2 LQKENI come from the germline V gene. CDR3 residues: CASRPGTGSYEQYF. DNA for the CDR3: TGTGCCAGCCGCCCCGGGACAGGGAGCTACGAGCAGTACTTC.

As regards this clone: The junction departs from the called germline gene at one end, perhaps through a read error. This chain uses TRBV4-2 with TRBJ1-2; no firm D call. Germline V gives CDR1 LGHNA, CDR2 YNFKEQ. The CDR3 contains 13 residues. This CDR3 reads CVSSQAFAYGYTF. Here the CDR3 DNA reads TGTGTCAGCAGCCAGGCGTTCGCCTATGGCTACACCTTC.

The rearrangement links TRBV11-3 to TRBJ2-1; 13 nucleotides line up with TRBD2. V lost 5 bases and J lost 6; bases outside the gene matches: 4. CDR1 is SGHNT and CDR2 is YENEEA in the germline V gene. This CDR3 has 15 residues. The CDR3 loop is CASSTSGGAVNEQFF. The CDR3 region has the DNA TGTGCCAGCAGCACTAGCGGGGGGGCGGTCAATGAGCAGTTCTTC.

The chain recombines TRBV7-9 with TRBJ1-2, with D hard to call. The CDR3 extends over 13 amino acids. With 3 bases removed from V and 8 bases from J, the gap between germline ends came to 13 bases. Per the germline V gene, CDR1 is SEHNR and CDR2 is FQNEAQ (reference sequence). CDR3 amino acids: CASSFEATTGYTF. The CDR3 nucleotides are TGTGCCAGCAGCTTCGAGGCCACGACCGGCTACACCTTC.

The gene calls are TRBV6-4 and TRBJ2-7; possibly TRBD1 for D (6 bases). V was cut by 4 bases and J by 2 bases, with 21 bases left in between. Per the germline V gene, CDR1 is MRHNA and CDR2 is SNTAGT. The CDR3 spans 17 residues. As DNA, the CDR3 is TGTGCCAGCAGTGGGTTGATACAGGACAGCTCAACCTACGAGCAGTACTTC. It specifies CASSGLIQDSSTYEQYF.

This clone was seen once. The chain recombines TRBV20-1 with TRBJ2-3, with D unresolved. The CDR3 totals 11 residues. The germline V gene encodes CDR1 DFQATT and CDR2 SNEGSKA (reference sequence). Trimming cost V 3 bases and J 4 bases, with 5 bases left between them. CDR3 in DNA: TGCAGTGCTAGTGTGGCAGATACGCAGTATTTT. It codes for CSASVADTQYF.

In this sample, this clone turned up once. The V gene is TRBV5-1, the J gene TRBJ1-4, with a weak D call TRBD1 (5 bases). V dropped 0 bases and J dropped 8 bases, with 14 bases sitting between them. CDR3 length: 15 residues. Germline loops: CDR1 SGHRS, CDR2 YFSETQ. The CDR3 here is CASSLGSGLREKLFF. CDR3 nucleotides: TGCGCCAGCAGCTTGGGGTCAGGGTTGCGAGAAAAACTGTTTTTT.

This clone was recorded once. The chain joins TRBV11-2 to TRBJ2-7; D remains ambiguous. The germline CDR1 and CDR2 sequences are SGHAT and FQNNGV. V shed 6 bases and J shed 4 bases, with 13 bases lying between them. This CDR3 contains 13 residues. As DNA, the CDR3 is TGTGCCAGCAGGACGCTACATCGGTACGAGCAGTACTTC. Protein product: CASRTLHRYEQYF.

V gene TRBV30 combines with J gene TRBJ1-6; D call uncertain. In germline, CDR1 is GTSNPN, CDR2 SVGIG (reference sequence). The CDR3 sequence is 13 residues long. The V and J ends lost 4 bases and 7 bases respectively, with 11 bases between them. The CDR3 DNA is TGTGCCTGGATGGAGGGATACAATTCACCCCTCCACTTT. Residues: CAWMEGYNSPLHF. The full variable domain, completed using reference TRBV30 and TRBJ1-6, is SQTIHQWPATLVQPVGSPLSLECTVEGTSNPNLYWYRQAAGRGLQLLFYSVGIGQISSEVPQNLSASRPQDRQFILSSKKLLLSDSGFYLCAWMEGYNSPLHFGNGTRLTVT.

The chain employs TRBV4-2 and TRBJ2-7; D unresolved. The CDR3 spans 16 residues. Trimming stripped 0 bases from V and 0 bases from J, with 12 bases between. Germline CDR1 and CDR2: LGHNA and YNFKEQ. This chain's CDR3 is CASSQDYLGSSYEQYF. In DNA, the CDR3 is TGTGCCAGCAGCCAAGATTACTTAGGCAGCTCCTACGAGCAGTACTTC.

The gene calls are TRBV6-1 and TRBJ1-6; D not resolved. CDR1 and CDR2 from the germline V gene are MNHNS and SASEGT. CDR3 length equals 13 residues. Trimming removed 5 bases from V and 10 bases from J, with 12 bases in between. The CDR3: CASSPREDSPLHF. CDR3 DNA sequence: TGTGCCAGCAGTCCGAGGGAGGACTCACCCCTCCACTTT.

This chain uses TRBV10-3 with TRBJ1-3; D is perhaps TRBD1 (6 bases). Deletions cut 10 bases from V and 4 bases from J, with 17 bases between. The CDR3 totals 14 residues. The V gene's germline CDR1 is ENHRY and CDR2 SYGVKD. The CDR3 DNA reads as TGTGCCACCGGTTCTAGGGGGGACGGAAACACCATATATTTT. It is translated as CATGSRGDGNTIYF.

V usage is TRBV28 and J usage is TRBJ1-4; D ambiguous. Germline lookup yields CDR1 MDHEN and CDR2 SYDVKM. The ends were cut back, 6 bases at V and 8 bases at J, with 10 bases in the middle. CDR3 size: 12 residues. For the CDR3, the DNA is TGTGCCAGCAGACTTCGAGGGGAAAAACTGTTTTTT. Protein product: CASRLRGEKLFF.

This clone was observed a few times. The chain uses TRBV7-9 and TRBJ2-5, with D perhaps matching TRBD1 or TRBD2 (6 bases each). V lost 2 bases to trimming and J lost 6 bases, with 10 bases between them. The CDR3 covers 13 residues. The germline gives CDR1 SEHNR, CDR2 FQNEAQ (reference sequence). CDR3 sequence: CASSLRGAQTQYF. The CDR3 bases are TGTGCCAGCAGCTTAAGGGGGGCTCAGACCCAGTACTTC.

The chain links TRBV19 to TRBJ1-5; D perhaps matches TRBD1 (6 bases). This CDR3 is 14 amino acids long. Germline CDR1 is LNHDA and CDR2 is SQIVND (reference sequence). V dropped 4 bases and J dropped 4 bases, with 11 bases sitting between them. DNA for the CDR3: TGTGCCAGTAGTAACCGACAGGCTAATCAGCCCCAGCATTTT. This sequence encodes CASSNRQANQPQHF.

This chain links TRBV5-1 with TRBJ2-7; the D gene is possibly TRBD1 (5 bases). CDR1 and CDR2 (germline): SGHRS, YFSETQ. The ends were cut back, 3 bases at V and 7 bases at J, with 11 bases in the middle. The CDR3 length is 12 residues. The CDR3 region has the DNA TGCGCCAGCAGCTCAAGGACATCAGAGCAGTACTTC. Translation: CASSSRTSEQYF.